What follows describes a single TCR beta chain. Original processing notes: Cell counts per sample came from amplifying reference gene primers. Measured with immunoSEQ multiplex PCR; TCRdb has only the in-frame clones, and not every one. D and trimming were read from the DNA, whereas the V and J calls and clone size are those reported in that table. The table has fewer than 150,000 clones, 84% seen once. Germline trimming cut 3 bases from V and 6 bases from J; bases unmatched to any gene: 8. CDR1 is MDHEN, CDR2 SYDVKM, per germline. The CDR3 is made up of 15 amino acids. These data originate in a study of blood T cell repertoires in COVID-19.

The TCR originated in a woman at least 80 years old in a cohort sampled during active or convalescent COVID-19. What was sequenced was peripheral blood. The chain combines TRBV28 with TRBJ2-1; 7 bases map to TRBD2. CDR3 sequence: CASSFRWDYFNEQFF. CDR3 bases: TGTGCCAGCAGTTTTCGGTGGGACTACTTCAATGAGCAGTTCTTC.